This T cell receptor beta chain was profiled in a study of T-cell memory formation after mild COVID-19. J gave up 8 bases and V 4 bases, and 5 bases lay outside the gene matches. The CDR3 has 14 residues. CDR1 MNHNY and CDR2 SVGAGI come from the germline V gene (reference sequence). TCRdb re-analysed the 5' RACE reads in MiXCR, keeping a single row per CDR3 protein. The sample has 150,000 to 200,000 distinct CDR3 sequences, about 14% seen once. Sequenced input: PBMCs or a T cell subset sorted from them (not recorded which). The sequence came from an adult woman who had mild COVID-19 (a few samples of this study predate the infection). Cell type and time point are not known. The V call is TRBV6-6, the J call TRBJ1-6, with 7 bases aligning to TRBD1. CDR3 amino acids: CASSSNRGHSPLHF. The CDR3 bases are TGTGCCAGCAGTTCAAACAGGGGTCATTCACCCCTCCACTTT.